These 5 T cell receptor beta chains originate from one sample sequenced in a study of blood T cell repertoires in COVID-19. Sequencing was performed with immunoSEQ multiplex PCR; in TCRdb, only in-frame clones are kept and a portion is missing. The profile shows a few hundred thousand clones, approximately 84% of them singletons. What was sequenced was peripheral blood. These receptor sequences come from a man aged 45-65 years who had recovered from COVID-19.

Written as DNA, the CDR3 is TGTGCCAGCAGTTACTCCGGGACAGGGGCCTTCGAGCAGTACTTC. This gives the protein CASSYSGTGAFEQYF. The rearrangement links TRBV6-6 to TRBJ2-7; 10 bases are a match to TRBD1. Germline values: CDR1 MNHNY, CDR2 SVGAGI (reference sequence). This CDR3 comprises 15 residues. V trimming: 0 bases; J trimming: 6 bases; junction bases outside the gene matches: 5.

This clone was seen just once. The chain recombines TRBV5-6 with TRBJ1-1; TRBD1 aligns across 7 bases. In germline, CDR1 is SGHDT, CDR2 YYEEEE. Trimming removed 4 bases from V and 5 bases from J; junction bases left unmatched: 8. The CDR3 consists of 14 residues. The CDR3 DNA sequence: TGTGCCAGCAGCCTACGACAGGGTTTGACTGAAGCTTTCTTT. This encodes CASSLRQGLTEAFF.

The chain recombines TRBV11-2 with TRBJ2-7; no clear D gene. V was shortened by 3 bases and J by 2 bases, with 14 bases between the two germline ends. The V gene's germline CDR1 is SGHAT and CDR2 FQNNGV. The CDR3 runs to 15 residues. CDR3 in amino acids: CASSFEQLLAYEQYF. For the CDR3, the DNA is TGTGCCAGCAGCTTTGAACAGCTACTGGCCTACGAGCAGTACTTC.

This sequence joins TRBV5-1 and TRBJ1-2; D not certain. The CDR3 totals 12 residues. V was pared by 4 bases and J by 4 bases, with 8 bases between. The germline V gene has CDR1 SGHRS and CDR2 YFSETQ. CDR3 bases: TGCGCCAGCAGCCCGGCAGGCTATGGCTACACCTTC. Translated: CASSPAGYGYTF.

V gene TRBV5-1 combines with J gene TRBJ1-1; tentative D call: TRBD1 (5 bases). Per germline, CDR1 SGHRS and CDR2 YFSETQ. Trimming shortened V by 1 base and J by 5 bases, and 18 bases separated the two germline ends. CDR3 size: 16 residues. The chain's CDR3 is CASSLYSLSGGTEAFF. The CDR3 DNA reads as TGCGCCAGCAGCTTGTATTCGTTGTCGGGGGGGACTGAAGCTTTCTTT.